One and the same sample provided the 32 T cell receptor beta chains below, sequenced in a study of cytomegalovirus exposure and HLA in healthy donors. Primers included in the PCR were 60 Vbeta and 13 Jbeta primers. Assay: immunoSEQ multiplex PCR; the TCRdb copy retains only in-frame clones and omits some. The sample includes around 94,000 clones, around 79% of them seen just once. The sequencing sample was made of PBMCs. The source of these receptors is a woman between 35 and 50 years old in good health and CMV-seropositive.

CDR3 region: CASSSTDRVEETQYF. The CDR3 region has the DNA TGTGCCAGCAGTTCGACCGACAGGGTGGAAGAGACCCAGTACTTC. The rearrangement joins TRBV6-5 to TRBJ2-5, with 7 bases identical to TRBD1. This CDR3 comprises 15 residues. Germline values: CDR1 MNHEY, CDR2 SVGAGI. Germline trimming cut 4 bases from V and 3 bases from J; bases unmatched to any gene: 8.

This clone was observed a handful of times. This rearrangement joins TRBV11-2 to TRBJ1-4; no clear D gene. The CDR3 is 12 residues long. The V and J ends lost 5 bases and 12 bases respectively, with 13 bases between them. Looked up from germline, CDR1 is SGHAT and CDR2 is FQNNGV. CDR3 in amino acids: CASSRLTSQLFF. The CDR3 DNA is TGTGCCAGCAGCCGCCTGACAAGCCAACTGTTTTTT.

The chain recombines TRBV7-8 with TRBJ1-4; 8 bases fit TRBD1. The germline gives CDR1 SGHVS, CDR2 FQNEAQ. This CDR3 is 14 amino acids long. With 5 bases clipped from V and 9 bases from J, the junction kept 8 bases outside the gene matches. The CDR3 nucleotides are TGTGCCAGCAGCCTTACTCAGGGGGCCAAAAAACTGTTTTTT. This gives the protein CASSLTQGAKKLFF.

The V and J genes are TRBV21-1 and TRBJ2-5; the D call of TRBD2 is as the table states it, not checked on the DNA. TRBV21-1 is assigned pseudogene status. The CDR3 extends over 15 amino acids. CDR3 loop: CASSKESGAPETQYF. Here the CDR3 DNA reads TGTGCCAGCAGCAAAGAATCGGGAGCCCCGGAGACCCAGTACTTC.

The chain joins TRBV20-1 to TRBJ2-5; D is unclear. The DNA end lines up better with TRBJ2-7; the J call may be wrong. Germline V lookup: CDR1 DFQATT, CDR2 SNEGSKA (reference sequence). This CDR3 has 11 residues. In DNA, the CDR3 is TGCAGTGCTAGAGGACAATACGAGCAGTACTTC. Protein product: CSARGQYEQYF.

Only a few counts were recorded for this clone. The rearrangement joins TRBV4-3 to TRBJ2-2; 8 bases fit TRBD1. The J segment lost 3 bases and the V segment lost 0 bases, leaving 6 bases of the junction unmatched. CDR1 LGHNA and CDR2 YSLEER come from the germline V gene. CDR3 length: 17 residues. CDR3 in amino acids: CASSQDVGTGDTGELFF. The DNA of the CDR3 is TGCGCCAGCAGCCAAGATGTGGGGACAGGAGACACCGGGGAGCTGTTTTTT.

By share, this clone counts as medium-sized. The chain employs TRBV28 and TRBJ2-7; 11 bases match TRBD1. The CDR3 runs to 15 residues. Germline assignment: CDR1 MDHEN and CDR2 SYDVKM. V shed 2 bases, J shed 7 bases, and the junction held 7 bases outside the gene matches. Here the CDR3 DNA reads TGTGCCAGCAGTTTAACCGGGACAGGGGGTGAGGAGCAGTACTTC. Protein product: CASSLTGTGGEEQYF.

The CDR3 DNA follows: TGTGCCAGCAGCCCACAGGGTGATCAGCCCCAGCATTTT. Translation gives CASSPQGDQPQHF. V gene TRBV4-2 combines with J gene TRBJ1-5, with a weak D call TRBD1 (6 bases). Germline lookup yields CDR1 LGHNA and CDR2 YNFKEQ. Trimming removed 4 bases at V and 5 bases at J, with 9 bases between. The CDR3 covers 13 residues.

This chain joins TRBV10-2 and TRBJ2-7; a weak D match, TRBD2 (5 bases). Trimming left V 6 bases short and J 3 bases short, with 12 bases between. Germline CDR1 WSHSY, CDR2 SAAADI. The CDR3 extends over 13 amino acids. The CDR3 DNA follows: TGCGCCAGCAGCGTAGGAGGTGTCTACGAGCAGTACTTC. It specifies CASSVGGVYEQYF.

The gene calls are TRBV5-1 and TRBJ2-2, with D perhaps matching TRBD2 (6 bases). The CDR3 spans 15 residues. Per the germline V gene, CDR1 is SGHRS and CDR2 is YFSETQ. The V end lost 4 bases, the J end lost 3 bases, and 13 bases lay between the germline ends. This chain's CDR3 is CASSARDLDTGELFF. DNA for the CDR3: TGCGCCAGCAGCGCCCGGGACTTAGACACCGGGGAGCTGTTTTTT. The full variable domain, in which reference TRBV5-1 and TRBJ2-2 provide the parts outside the CDR3, is KAGVTQTPRYLIKTRGQQVTLSCSPISGHRSVSWYQQTPGQGLQFLFEYFSETQRNKGNFPGRFSGRQFSNSRSEMNVSTLELGDSALYLCASSARDLDTGELFFGEGSRLTVL.

This sequence joins TRBV2 and TRBJ1-4, with D perhaps TRBD1 (6 bases). Germline CDR1 is SNHLY and CDR2 is FYNNEI. V was clipped by 7 bases and J by 6 bases, with 18 bases between them. The length of the CDR3 is 15 residues. This CDR3 reads CASTGGPGVHEKLFF. DNA for the CDR3: TGTGCCAGCACCGGGGGGCCAGGGGTCCATGAAAAACTGTTTTTT. The variable domain in full, completed from reference TRBV2 and TRBJ1-4, reads EPEVTQTPSHQVTQMGQEVILRCVPISNHLYFYWYRQILGQKVEFLVSFYNNEISEKSEIFDDQFSVERPDGSNFTLKIRSTKLEDSAMYFCASTGGPGVHEKLFFGSGTQLSVL.

This clone was counted between two and nine times. The chain links TRBV29-1 to TRBJ2-7, with D perhaps matching TRBD1 (5 bases). This CDR3 has 11 amino acids. V was trimmed by 7 bases and J by 7 bases, leaving 14 bases between them. CDR1 SQVTM and CDR2 ANQGSEA come from the germline V gene. This CDR3 reads CSAGWGPEQYF. The CDR3 coding sequence is TGCAGCGCCGGCTGGGGCCCGGAGCAGTACTTC.

The J gene is TRBJ1-5, the V gene TRBV5-8; D remains ambiguous. The germline CDR1 and CDR2 sequences are SGHTS and YDEGEE. The CDR3 has 15 residues. Trimming removed 2 bases at V and 0 bases at J, with 9 bases between. CDR3 amino acids: CASSFNRGSNQPQHF. The CDR3 nucleotides are TGTGCCAGCAGCTTTAACCGGGGTAGCAATCAGCCCCAGCATTTT. Full variable domain (outside the CDR3, taken from reference TRBV5-8 and TRBJ1-5): EAGVTQSPTHLIKTRGQQATLRCSPISGHTSVYWYQQALGLGLQFLLWYDEGEERNRGNFPPRFSGRQFPNYSSELNVNALELEDSALYLCASSFNRGSNQPQHFGDGTRLSIL.

This clone has just one count. The V call is TRBV11-2, the J call TRBJ2-7; 7 bases fit TRBD2. The germline gives CDR1 SGHAT, CDR2 FQNNGV. V dropped 5 bases and J dropped 2; count of bases not matched to a gene: 9. CDR3 size: 15 residues. The CDR3 sequence is CASSPGGSVAYEQYF. The CDR3 coding sequence is TGTGCCAGCAGCCCGGGAGGTAGCGTCGCCTACGAGCAGTACTTC.

The CDR3 sequence: CASSFHWGQNLYGYTF. CDR3 DNA: TGTGCCAGCAGCTTCCATTGGGGACAGAACCTCTATGGCTACACCTTC. The V gene is TRBV7-9, the J gene TRBJ1-2, with 7 bases fitting TRBD1. V dropped 3 bases and J dropped 4; count of bases not matched to a gene: 11. Germline CDR1 reads SEHNR; CDR2 reads FQNEAQ (reference sequence). The CDR3 length is 16 residues.

V gene TRBV27 combines with J gene TRBJ1-2, with TRBD1 matching over 8 bases. V gave up 2 bases and J gave up 7 bases; unmatched junction bases: 12. In germline, CDR1 is MNHEY, CDR2 SMNVEV (reference sequence). The CDR3 contains 16 residues. CDR3 amino acids: CASSLGPTGGWSGYTF. DNA for the CDR3: TGTGCCAGCAGTTTAGGCCCAACAGGGGGTTGGAGTGGCTACACCTTC.

Written as DNA, the CDR3 is TGTGCCAGCAGCTTTGGACAGGGGTCCTACGAGCAGTACTTC. Translation: CASSFGQGSYEQYF. The chain joins TRBV5-4 to TRBJ2-7; the match to TRBD1 covers 9 bases. Germline loops: CDR1 SGHNT, CDR2 YYREEE (reference sequence). This CDR3 region has 14 residues. V shed 2 bases, J shed 1 base, and the junction held 1 base outside the gene matches.

The chain recombines TRBV2 with TRBJ2-7; 8 bases align to TRBD1. J was trimmed by 2 bases and V by 7 bases; bases with no gene match: 4. Germline lookup yields CDR1 SNHLY and CDR2 FYNNEI. The CDR3 loop spans 13 amino acids. The CDR3 loop is CASIDRGPYEQYF. Written as DNA, the CDR3 is TGTGCCAGCATCGACAGGGGTCCCTACGAGCAGTACTTC.

This clone was detected only a few times. The rearrangement links TRBV6-1 to TRBJ1-5; the D is unclear. Per germline, CDR1 MNHNS and CDR2 SASEGT. Trimming cost V 0 bases and J 3 bases, with 3 bases left between them. This CDR3 has 13 amino acids. The CDR3 DNA sequence: TGTGCCAGCAGTGAAGCTCTCAATCAGCCCCAGCATTTT. Translation gives CASSEALNQPQHF.

J is TRBJ2-7 and V is TRBV5-1; a possible D gene is TRBD2 (7 bases). V lost 4 bases, J lost 6 bases, and 14 bases lay in between. Germline V CDR1 and CDR2: SGHRS, YFSETQ. The CDR3 has 13 amino acids. The DNA for the CDR3 is TGCGCCAGCAGCCTGGGGGGGGGCGGCGAGCAGTACTTC. Encoded protein: CASSLGGGGEQYF.

CDR3 sequence: CASSQELAGVGDTQYF. CDR3 coding DNA: TGCGCCAGCAGCCAAGAACTAGCGGGAGTCGGGGATACGCAGTATTTT. The chain has TRBV4-3 and TRBJ2-3, with 11 bases matching TRBD2. Looked up from germline, CDR1 is LGHNA and CDR2 is YSLEER. The CDR3 covers 16 residues. After removal of 0 bases from V and 6 bases from J, the junction contained 5 bases not matched to a gene.

The rearrangement joins TRBV27 to TRBJ2-1; 14 nucleotides align to TRBD2. Germline-derived CDR1 and CDR2 are MNHEY and SMNVEV (reference sequence). CDR3 length: 18 residues. The junction had 16 bases not matched to a gene; V was cut back by 6 bases and J by 9 bases. The CDR3 region is CASSMQSGTSGSIGEQFF. DNA of the CDR3: TGTGCCAGCAGCATGCAATCCGGGACTAGCGGGAGTATTGGTGAGCAGTTCTTC.

Only one count was recorded for this clone. The chain combines TRBV27 with TRBJ2-1; the D gene is possibly TRBD2 (5 bases). The germline CDR1 and CDR2 sequences are MNHEY and SMNVEV (reference sequence). The CDR3 contains 19 residues. Deletions cut 2 bases from V and 4 bases from J, with 24 bases between. CDR3 region: CASSLVRARQEVLYNEQFF. As DNA, the CDR3 is TGTGCCAGCAGTTTAGTACGGGCTCGGCAGGAGGTTCTTTACAATGAGCAGTTCTTC.

V is TRBV2 and J is TRBJ1-2; 12 bases map to TRBD1. CDR1 is SNHLY, CDR2 FYNNEI, per germline. The length of the CDR3 is 13 residues. J lost 8 bases, V lost 6 bases, and 4 bases had no gene match. CDR3 protein: CASSGTGGIGYTF. The CDR3 coding sequence is TGTGCCAGCAGCGGGACAGGGGGCATAGGCTACACCTTC.

The rearrangement uses TRBV11-1 and TRBJ2-5; 9 positions match TRBD2. The CDR3 extends over 16 amino acids. Trimming cost V 5 bases and J 1 base; bases outside gene matches: 8. Germline CDR1 SGHAT, CDR2 FQDESV (reference sequence). CDR3 protein: CASSRGASGIQETQYF. For the CDR3, the DNA is TGTGCCAGCAGCCGCGGGGCTAGCGGGATCCAAGAGACCCAGTACTTC.

This chain connects TRBV10-3 to TRBJ2-7; TRBD1 matches at 9 bases. The germline V gene has CDR1 ENHRY and CDR2 SYGVKD. There are 16 residues in the CDR3. V lost 0 bases and J lost 4; bases outside the gene matches: 7. The CDR3 protein is CAISESGTGISYEQYF. The CDR3, as DNA: TGTGCCATCAGTGAGTCGGGGACAGGGATTTCTTACGAGCAGTACTTC.

The chain recombines TRBV6-5 with TRBJ2-1, with 11 bases matching TRBD2. CDR3 size: 12 residues. Germline CDR1 reads MNHEY; CDR2 reads SVGAGI. The junction had 2 bases not matched to a gene; V was cut back by 6 bases and J by 10 bases. The CDR3 nucleotides read TGTGCCAGCAGCCGACTAGCGGGAGAGCAGTTCTTC. Residues: CASSRLAGEQFF.

This clone was recorded only once. V is TRBV21-1 and J is TRBJ2-1; the D call in the table, TRBD1, was not verified against the DNA. TRBV21-1 is tagged as a pseudogene. The CDR3 spans 15 residues. As DNA, the CDR3 is TGTGCCAGCAGCCCGGGACAAACGACCTACAATGAGCAGTTCTTC. Amino acids: CASSPGQTTYNEQFF.

The chain carries TRBV28 and TRBJ1-2; 10 positions agree with TRBD1. Germline values: CDR1 MDHEN, CDR2 SYDVKM. The V segment lost 3 bases and the J segment 4 bases; nucleotides outside the gene matches: 5. CDR3 length equals 15 residues. The CDR3 sequence is CASSFRTGGFYGYTF. CDR3 bases: TGTGCCAGCAGTTTTCGGACAGGGGGATTCTATGGCTACACCTTC.

This clone was seen only once. The chain carries TRBV7-8 and TRBJ2-7; a possible D gene is TRBD1 (5 bases). Between the trimmed V and J ends, which lost 6 bases and 1 base, there was a span of 7 bases. CDR1 is SGHVS, CDR2 FQNEAQ, per germline. The CDR3 is 12 residues long. As DNA, the CDR3 is TGTGCCAGCAGTAGGGGATCCTACGAGCAGTACTTC. This encodes CASSRGSYEQYF.

The V gene is TRBV21-1, the J gene TRBJ2-7; no check of the table's D call, TRBD2, against the DNA was made. TRBV21-1 is noted as a pseudogene. This CDR3 region has 11 residues. In DNA, the CDR3 is TGTGCCGTGCCTCGGTCCTACGAGCAGTACTTC. As protein: CAVPRSYEQYF.

This chain connects TRBV9 to TRBJ2-7; 10 nucleotides align to TRBD1. CDR3 size: 15 residues. V trimming: 3 bases; J trimming: 1 base; junction bases outside the gene matches: 4. Germline V gene lookup returns CDR1 SGDLS and CDR2 YYNGEE. The CDR3 DNA follows: TGTGCCAGCAGCGCCGGGACAGGGGCTTCCTACGAGCAGTACTTC. Translated: CASSAGTGASYEQYF.